In this sample, the clone carrying this T cell receptor (beta chain) turned up many times. Its antigen remains unknown. The read gets to within 3 residues of the CDR3 end, and the germline J gene fills in the rest. Assay: immunoSEQ multiplex PCR; the TCRdb copy retains only in-frame clones and omits some. The data show 50,000 to 65,000 clones, with none appearing a single time. From germline, CDR1 is LNHDA and CDR2 SQIVND (reference sequence). Trimming stripped 3 bases from V and 6 bases from J, with 13 bases between. The CDR3 has 14 amino acids. This record comes from a study of T cell clonality in common variable immunodeficiency. General study findings and limits: Repertoire-complication correlations in CVID were limited by patient heterogeneity.

The TCR sequence derives from a person aged 18 to 70 in good health. Sequencing was performed on peripheral blood mononuclear cells. The genes are TRBV19 and TRBJ2-3, with a possible D match to TRBD1 (8 bases). CDR3 protein: CASSITGGGDTQYF. Incomplete CDR3 DNA: TGTGCCAGTAGTATTACAGGGGGAGGGGATACG. The entire variable domain, with the rest obtained from reference TRBV19 and TRBJ2-3, is as follows: DGGITQSPKYLFRKEGQNVTLSCEQNLNHDAMYWYRQDPGQGLRLIYYSQIVNDFQKGDIAEGYSVSREKKESFPLTVTSAQKNPTAFYLCASSITGGGDTQYFGPGTRLTVL.